The clone carrying this T cell receptor (beta chain) appeared many times. No antigen is known for it. Both TRBC1 and TRBC2 were covered by a beta constant-region primer of two equimolar oligonucleotides. Ligated cDNA was amplified by four rounds of PCR with nested alpha and beta constant-region primers and SP2. The cDNA 3' end received a ligated single-stranded oligonucleotide carrying the SP2 primer and a 12-nucleotide UMI. One entry per CDR3 protein results from TCRdb running MiXCR on the UMI-ligation and nested PCR reads. The sample consists of roughly 130,000 distinct CDR3 sequences, about 36% of them appearing once. The CDR3 runs 14 residues. Germline V CDR1 and CDR2: MNHEY, SVGEGT. Deletions cut 6 bases from V and 0 bases from J, with 9 bases between. This sample was included in a study of naive and memory T cell subsets. General study findings and limits: Between naive and memory subsets, TCR abundance power law exponents differed.

This receptor was identified in a human donor in good health. The V and J genes are TRBV6-2 or TRBV6-3 and TRBJ2-1; D gene ambiguous. Sequenced: central memory CD4+ T cells from blood. The CDR3 coding sequence is TGTGCCAGCAGGACTCAAAGCTCCTACAATGAGCAGTTCTTC. It is translated as CASRTQSSYNEQFF.